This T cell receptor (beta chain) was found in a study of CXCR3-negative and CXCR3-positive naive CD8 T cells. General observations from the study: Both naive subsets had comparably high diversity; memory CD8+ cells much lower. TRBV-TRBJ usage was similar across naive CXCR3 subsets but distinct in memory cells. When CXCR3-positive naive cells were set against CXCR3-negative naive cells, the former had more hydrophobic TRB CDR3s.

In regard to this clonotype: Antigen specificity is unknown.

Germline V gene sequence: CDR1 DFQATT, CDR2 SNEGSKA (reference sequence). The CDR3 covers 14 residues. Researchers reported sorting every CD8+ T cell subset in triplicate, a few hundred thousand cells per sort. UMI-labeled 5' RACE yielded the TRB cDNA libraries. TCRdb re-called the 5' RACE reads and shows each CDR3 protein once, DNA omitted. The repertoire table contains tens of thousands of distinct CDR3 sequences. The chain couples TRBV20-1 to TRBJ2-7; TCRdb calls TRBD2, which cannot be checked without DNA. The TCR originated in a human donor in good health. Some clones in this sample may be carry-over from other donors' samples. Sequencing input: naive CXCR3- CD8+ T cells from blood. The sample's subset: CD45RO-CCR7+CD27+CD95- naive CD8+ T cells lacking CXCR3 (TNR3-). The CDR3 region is CSARDMDSSYEQYF.